This T cell receptor (beta chain) was recorded in a study of T cells after yellow fever vaccination. Per germline, CDR1 MDHEN and CDR2 SYDVKM. CDR3 size: 15 residues. V dropped 3 bases and J dropped 8; count of bases not matched to a gene: 9. UMIs were added to TCR cDNA along with a universal primer site when it was made by 5'RACE template switching. TCRdb itself ran the 5' RACE reads through MiXCR, one entry per CDR3 protein. This table holds 500,000 to 650,000 distinct CDR3 sequences, around 12% found once. This sequence originates from a man aged 25 to 40 who received the YFV17D yellow fever vaccine. V gene TRBV28 combines with J gene TRBJ2-2; 7 nucleotides match TRBD1. Source: PBMCs, taken on the day of the yellow fever booster vaccination. The CDR3 loop is CASSLAAGGIGELFF. In nucleotides, the CDR3 is TGTGCCAGCAGTTTGGCGGCAGGGGGAATTGGGGAGCTGTTTTTT.